The T cell receptor (beta chain) described here comes from a study of T cells in Graves' hyperthyroidism and ophthalmopathy. There were TCR beta CDR3 regions amplified from RNA transcripts. The primer set for the first-round RT-PCR of the TCR CDR3 was HTBI. TCRdb re-analysed the multiplex PCR reads in MiXCR, keeping a single row per CDR3 protein. The sample lists fewer than 250,000 distinct CDR3 sequences, roughly a quarter occurring once. This clonotype has more than one count but fewer than ten. Germline V lookup: CDR1 MNHNS, CDR2 SASEGT. After removal of 9 bases from V and 2 bases from J, the junction contained 5 bases not matched to a gene. The CDR3 runs 13 residues.

This rearrangement joins TRBV6-1 to TRBJ2-7; TRBD2 matches 9 bases. The origin of this receptor is a woman between 35 and 50 years old with Graves' ophthalmopathy. Source material: blood. The DNA for the CDR3 is TGTGCCAGTGGACTAGCGAGGACCTACGAGCAGTACTTC. Translated, it gives CASGLARTYEQYF.